Shown below are 14 T cell receptor beta chains from a single sample sequenced in a study of shared clonotypes between healthy human individuals. CD45RO negativity and positive selection for CCR7 defined naive CD8 cells, a population that excluded terminally differentiated effector memory CD45RA+ cells. TCRdb keeps only in-frame clones here, not all; method: immunoSEQ multiplex PCR. The data hold approximately 2,200,000 clones, with roughly 91% observed a single time. Material: naive CD8+ T cells from PBMCs. These receptors were taken from a man younger than 30 in good health. Some clones in this sample may be carry-over from other donors' samples.

The genes are TRBV30 and TRBJ1-1, with a weak D call TRBD1 (6 bases). Germline values: CDR1 GTSNPN, CDR2 SVGIG (reference sequence). The CDR3 totals 14 residues. Trimming stripped 3 bases from V and 3 bases from J, with 14 bases between. The CDR3: CAWSVGGGDTEAFF. The CDR3 DNA reads as TGTGCCTGGAGCGTAGGGGGAGGGGACACTGAAGCTTTCTTT.

The chain couples TRBV19 to TRBJ2-3, with 7 bases fitting TRBD1. The CDR3 extends over 15 amino acids. The germline V gene encodes CDR1 LNHDA and CDR2 SQIVND (reference sequence). The V segment lost 10 bases and the J segment 5 bases; nucleotides outside the gene matches: 15. The CDR3 DNA sequence: TGTGCCACTCGAGGCTGGAGACAGGGTAAAGATACGCAGTATTTT. Translated: CATRGWRQGKDTQYF.

This chain connects TRBV28 to TRBJ2-3, with D perhaps assigned TRBD1 or TRBD2 (5 bases each). Germline CDR1 MDHEN, CDR2 SYDVKM. Deletions cut 6 bases from V and 1 base from J, with 14 bases between. CDR3 length: 15 residues. The CDR3: CASSSWGRGTDTQYF. The DNA of the CDR3 is TGTGCCAGCAGCTCGTGGGGACGTGGCACAGATACGCAGTATTTT.

This chain uses TRBV7-9 with TRBJ2-7; 10 bases are a match to TRBD2. V gave up 5 bases and J gave up 2 bases; unmatched junction bases: 9. CDR1 is SEHNR, CDR2 FQNEAQ, per germline (reference sequence). The CDR3 loop spans 16 amino acids. For the CDR3, the DNA is TGTGCCAGCAGCCCATACTTAGCGGGAGGAACCTACGAGCAGTACTTC. Translated: CASSPYLAGGTYEQYF.

This sequence joins TRBV5-1 and TRBJ2-3, with D tentatively TRBD2 (6 bases). Trimming took off 2 bases at V and 2 bases at J, with 12 bases between the two ends. CDR1 and CDR2 (germline): SGHRS, YFSETQ. The CDR3 runs to 15 residues. This CDR3 is CASSFISGFTDTQYF. DNA for the CDR3: TGCGCCAGCAGCTTCATTAGCGGTTTCACAGATACGCAGTATTTT.

V gene TRBV27 combines with J gene TRBJ2-3, with a possible D match to TRBD2 (6 bases). V lost 5 bases and J lost 1, with 25 bases in between. CDR1 MNHEY and CDR2 SMNVEV come from the germline V gene (reference sequence). The CDR3 has 19 residues. For the CDR3, the DNA is TGTGCCAGCAGTCCCCAAAAAGGGAGGACTCTTATGGGCACAGATACGCAGTATTTT. Its protein is CASSPQKGRTLMGTDTQYF.

J is TRBJ2-5 and V is TRBV7-8; the D is unclear. Per germline, CDR1 SGHVS and CDR2 FQNEAQ. The CDR3 consists of 12 residues. V was clipped by 1 base and J by 7 bases, with 7 bases between them. CDR3 sequence (DNA): TGTGCCAGCAGCTTAGGTGACGGGACCCAGTACTTC. Amino acid sequence: CASSLGDGTQYF.

This chain connects TRBV27 to TRBJ1-1; 7 bases align to TRBD1. V shed 1 base and J 4 bases; nucleotides not matched to a gene: 18. The CDR3 has 19 amino acids. The germline CDR1 and CDR2 sequences are MNHEY and SMNVEV (reference sequence). Here the CDR3 DNA reads TGTGCCAGCAGTTTATGTATGGGTTGTGCAGGGGGGAATCTCACTGAAGCTTTCTTT. Amino acid sequence: CASSLCMGCAGGNLTEAFF.

The chain links TRBV28 to TRBJ1-1; tentative D call: TRBD1 (5 bases). V lost 2 bases and J lost 2, with 12 bases in between. CDR1 and CDR2 (germline): MDHEN, SYDVKM. CDR3 length: 15 amino acids. The chain's CDR3 is CASSLGRGYNTEAFF. CDR3 coding DNA: TGTGCCAGCAGTTTAGGGAGGGGCTATAACACTGAAGCTTTCTTT.

The V and J genes are TRBV20-1 and TRBJ2-1; D may be TRBD2 (6 bases). CDR3 length: 11 amino acids. Germline CDR1 DFQATT, CDR2 SNEGSKA (reference sequence). V was clipped by 4 bases and J by 9 bases, with 10 bases between them. CDR3 DNA: TGCAGTGCTATTGGGGGGTTTGAGCAGTTCTTC. This codes for CSAIGGFEQFF.

V usage is TRBV29-1 and J usage is TRBJ2-1; weak D call: TRBD1 (6 bases). The germline V gene encodes CDR1 SQVTM and CDR2 ANQGSEA. This CDR3 contains 14 residues. V was clipped by 5 bases and J by 0 bases, with 11 bases between them. CDR3 DNA: TGCAGCGTTCGAACAGGGAACTCCTACAATGAGCAGTTCTTC. Translated: CSVRTGNSYNEQFF.

The chain links TRBV29-1 to TRBJ2-1; D assignment may be TRBD1 or TRBD2 (5 bases each). The V gene's germline CDR1 is SQVTM and CDR2 ANQGSEA. CDR3 length: 15 amino acids. Trimming pared 2 bases from V and 5 bases from J, leaving 16 bases between. The CDR3 region is CSVEQGREFDNEQFF. The CDR3 bases are TGCAGCGTTGAACAGGGCAGGGAGTTCGACAATGAGCAGTTCTTC.

The chain has TRBV28 and TRBJ2-5; D is undetermined. The ends were cut back, 1 base at V and 0 bases at J, with 15 bases in the middle. This CDR3 is 17 amino acids long. Germline loops: CDR1 MDHEN, CDR2 SYDVKM. The CDR3 DNA reads as TGTGCCAGCAGTTTATTGGGTTTAGCCTCGTACCAAGAGACCCAGTACTTC. It translates to CASSLLGLASYQETQYF.

The rearrangement uses TRBV5-6 and TRBJ1-2; D may be TRBD1 (6 bases). V dropped 1 base and J dropped 1 base, with 11 bases sitting between them. The CDR3 covers 15 residues. Germline V gene lookup returns CDR1 SGHDT and CDR2 YYEEEE. This CDR3 is CASSLSGGHNYGYTF. CDR3 DNA sequence: TGTGCCAGCAGCTTGTCTGGGGGACATAACTATGGCTACACCTTC.